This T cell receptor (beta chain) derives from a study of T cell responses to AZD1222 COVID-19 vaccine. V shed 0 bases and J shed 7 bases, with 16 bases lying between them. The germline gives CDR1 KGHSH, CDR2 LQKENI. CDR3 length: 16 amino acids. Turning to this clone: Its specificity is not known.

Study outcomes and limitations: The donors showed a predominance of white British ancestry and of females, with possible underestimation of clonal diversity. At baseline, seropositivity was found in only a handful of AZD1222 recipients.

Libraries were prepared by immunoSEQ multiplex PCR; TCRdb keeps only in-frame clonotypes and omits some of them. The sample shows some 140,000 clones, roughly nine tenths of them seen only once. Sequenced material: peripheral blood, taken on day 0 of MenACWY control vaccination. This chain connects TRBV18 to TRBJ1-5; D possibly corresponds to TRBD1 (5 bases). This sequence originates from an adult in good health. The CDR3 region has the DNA TGTGCCAGCTCACCACCCTCATGGCAGGGAGACCAGCCCCAGCATTTT. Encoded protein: CASSPPSWQGDQPQHF.